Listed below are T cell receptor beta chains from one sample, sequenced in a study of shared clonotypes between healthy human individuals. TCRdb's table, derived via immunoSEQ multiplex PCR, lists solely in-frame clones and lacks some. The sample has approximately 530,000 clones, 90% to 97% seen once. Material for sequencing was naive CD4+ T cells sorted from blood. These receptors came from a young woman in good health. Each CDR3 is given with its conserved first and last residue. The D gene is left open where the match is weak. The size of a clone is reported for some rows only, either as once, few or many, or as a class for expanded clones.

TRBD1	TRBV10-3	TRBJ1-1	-	TGTGCCACCGAACAGGGGGTGAACACTGAAGCTTTCTTT	CATEQGVNTEAFF
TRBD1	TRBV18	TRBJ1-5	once	TGTGCCAGCTCACTGCACGGGACAGCGGCCCGGGTTAAGCATTTT	CASSLHGTAARVKHF
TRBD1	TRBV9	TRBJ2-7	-	TGTGCCAGCAGCGGAGGGACAGCTACCTACGAGCAGTACTTC	CASSGGTATYEQYF
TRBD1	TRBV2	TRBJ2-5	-	TGTGCCAGCATCGGGACAGGGACAGAGACCCAGTACTTC	CASIGTGTETQYF
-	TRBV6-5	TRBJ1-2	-	TGTGCCAGCACCCAACCTGGGACTTACTATGGCTACACCTTC	CASTQPGTYYGYTF
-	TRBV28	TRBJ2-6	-	TGTGCCAGCATTCCGCGGGACGGCTACTCTGGGGCCAACGTCCTGACTTTC	CASIPRDGYSGANVLTF
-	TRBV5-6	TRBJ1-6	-	TGTGCCAGCAGCTTGGAGGCAGACTATAATTCACCCCTCCACTTT	CASSLEADYNSPLHF
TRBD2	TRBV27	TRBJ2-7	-	TGTGCCAGCAGTTCCGCTAGCGGACCTTCCTACGAGCAGTACTTC	CASSSASGPSYEQYF
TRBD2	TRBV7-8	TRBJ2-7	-	TGTGCCAGCAGCCCGATGTCCGGGACTAGCGGGATCGAGCAGTACTTC	CASSPMSGTSGIEQYF
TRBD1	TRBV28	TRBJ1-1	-	TGTGCCAGCAGTTTATCGGGACAGACTTTCACTGAAGCTTTCTTT	CASSLSGQTFTEAFF
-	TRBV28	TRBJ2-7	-	TGTGCCAGCAGTTTATACCCGCCCGAGCAGTACTTC	CASSLYPPEQYF
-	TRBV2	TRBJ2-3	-	TGTGCCAGCAGGACTAGTTGGGATACGCAGTATTTT	CASRTSWDTQYF
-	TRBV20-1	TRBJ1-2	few	TGCAGTGCTAGCGGGGGCTACACCTTC	CSASGGYTF
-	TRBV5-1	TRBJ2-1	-	TGCGCCAGCAGCTCCCAGGGCGATTACAATGAGCAGTTCTTC	CASSSQGDYNEQFF
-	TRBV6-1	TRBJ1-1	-	TGTGCCAGCAGTGATAGGGGGAACACTGAAGCTTTCTTT	CASSDRGNTEAFF
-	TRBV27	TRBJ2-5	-	TGTGCCAGCAGTCCCCTGTGGACAGATCAAGAGACCCAGTACTTC	CASSPLWTDQETQYF
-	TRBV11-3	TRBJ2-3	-	TGTGCCAGCAGCTTAGGAGTGGCGGGAAGCACAGATACGCAGTATTTT	CASSLGVAGSTDTQYF
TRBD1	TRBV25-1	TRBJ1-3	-	TGTGCCAGCAGTACAAACATTGACAGGGCCTCTGGAAACACCATATATTTT	CASSTNIDRASGNTIYF
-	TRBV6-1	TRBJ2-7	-	TGTGCCAGCAGTGAACGGGGCCCCTACGAGCAGTACTTC	CASSERGPYEQYF
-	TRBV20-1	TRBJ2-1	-	TGCAGTGCTAGTCCTGTCGGTGAGCAGTTCTTC	CSASPVGEQFF
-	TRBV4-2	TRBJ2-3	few	TGTGCCAGCAGCCAAGCGGATACGCAGTATTTT	CASSQADTQYF
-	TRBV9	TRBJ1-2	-	TGTGCCAGCAGCGCGGGGATCTATGGCTACACCTTC	CASSAGIYGYTF
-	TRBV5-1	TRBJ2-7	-	TGCGCCAGCAGCCCCAAGATGCCTTGGGTGGCCGACTTCTACGAGCAGTACTTC	CASSPKMPWVADFYEQYF
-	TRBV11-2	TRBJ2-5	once	TGTGCCAGCAGCTTGTGGCAAGAGACCCAGTACTTC	CASSLWQETQYF
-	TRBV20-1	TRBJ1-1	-	TGCAGTGCTCCCCAGAGACCCCAGGCTTTCTTT	CSAPQRPQAFF
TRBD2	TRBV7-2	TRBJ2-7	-	TGTGCCAGCAGCTCTGGACTAGCGGGAGGGGATTCCTACGAGCAGTACTTC	CASSSGLAGGDSYEQYF
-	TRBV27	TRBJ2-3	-	TGTGCCAGCAGTTACGGCAGCCCTACAGATACGCAGTATTTT	CASSYGSPTDTQYF
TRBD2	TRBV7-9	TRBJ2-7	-	TGTGCCAGCAGCAAAGGGACTAGCGGGACTGGCTACGAGCAGTACTTC	CASSKGTSGTGYEQYF
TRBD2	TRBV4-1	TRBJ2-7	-	TGCGCCAGCAGCCAAGATCAGGGGACTAGCTTCGCTAACGAGCAGTACTTC	CASSQDQGTSFANEQYF
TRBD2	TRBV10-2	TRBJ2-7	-	TGCGCCAGCAGGACTAGCGGGAGGGGCGAGCAGTACTTC	CASRTSGRGEQYF
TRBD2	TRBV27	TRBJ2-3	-	TGTGCCAGCAGTTTATCACTAGCGGGCACAGATACGCAGTATTTT	CASSLSLAGTDTQYF
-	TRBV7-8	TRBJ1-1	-	TGTGCCAGCAGCTTAGCTCGGGGGAACACTGAAGCTTTCTTT	CASSLARGNTEAFF
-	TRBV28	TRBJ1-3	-	TGTGCCAGCAGTTTAGGGTTTGCAGTTCCCCGCTCTGGAAACACCATATATTTT	CASSLGFAVPRSGNTIYF
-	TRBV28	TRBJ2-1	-	TGTGCCAGCACGGGGGCCTACAATGAGCAGTTCTTC	CASTGAYNEQFF
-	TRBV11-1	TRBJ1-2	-	TGTGCCAGCAGCTTCGCAGGGGTGGGCAATGGCTACACCTTC	CASSFAGVGNGYTF
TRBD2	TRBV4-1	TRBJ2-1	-	TGCGCCAGCAGCCATGATGGCGGGAGGGTAGGAAATGAGCAGTTCTTC	CASSHDGGRVGNEQFF
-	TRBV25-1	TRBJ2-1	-	TGTGCCAGCAGTGAACAGGGATTCTCCTACAATGAGCAGTTCTTC	CASSEQGFSYNEQFF
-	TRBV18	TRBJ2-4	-	TGTGCCAGCTCACCACCGTGGCAGGCGGCCAAAAACATTCAGTACTTC	CASSPPWQAAKNIQYF
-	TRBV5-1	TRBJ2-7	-	TGCGCCAGCAGGATAAAGGGTGGATCCTACGAGCAGTACTTC	CASRIKGGSYEQYF
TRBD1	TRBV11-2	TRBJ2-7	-	TGTGCCAGCAGCGCACCGACAGGGGGCAGGTACGAGCAGTACTTC	CASSAPTGGRYEQYF
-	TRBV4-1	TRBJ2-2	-	TGCGCCAGCAGCCAAGGGGACCTCGACACCGGGGAGCTGTTTTTT	CASSQGDLDTGELFF
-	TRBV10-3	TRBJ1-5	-	TGTGCCATCAGTCAGATGGGCGATCAGCCCCAGCATTTT	CAISQMGDQPQHF
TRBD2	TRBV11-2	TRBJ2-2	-	TGTGCCAGCAGCTCCGAACTAGCGGGAGTCTACACCGGGGAGCTGTTTTTT	CASSSELAGVYTGELFF
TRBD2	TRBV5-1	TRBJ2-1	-	TGCGCCAGCAGCTCTAGACTAGCGGGACAACTACATGAGCAGTTCTTC	CASSSRLAGQLHEQFF
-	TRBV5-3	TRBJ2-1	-	TGTGCCAGCAGCTCAAAAGGATGGGAGGAGCAGTTCTTC	CASSSKGWEEQFF
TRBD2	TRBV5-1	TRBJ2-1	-	TGCGCCAGCAGCTTCTCTAGCGGGTCCTACAATGAGCAGTTCTTC	CASSFSSGSYNEQFF
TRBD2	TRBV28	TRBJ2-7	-	TGTGCCAGCAGTTTTTTAGGACTAGCGGGATCCGAGCAGTACTTC	CASSFLGLAGSEQYF
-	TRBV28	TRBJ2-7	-	TGTGCCAGCAGTTTTGGCGGGGAATACTTTGGGCAGTACTTC	CASSFGGEYFGQYF
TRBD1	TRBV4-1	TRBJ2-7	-	TGCGCCAGCAGCCACCCGGGACAGGGGAATCCCTACGAGCAGTACTTC	CASSHPGQGNPYEQYF
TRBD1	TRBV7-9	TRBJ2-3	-	TGTGCCAGCAGCCCGACGGGACAGCTCACAGATACGCAGTATTTT	CASSPTGQLTDTQYF
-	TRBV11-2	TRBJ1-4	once	TGTGCCAGCAGCTTAGATCCCCGCGGTAGGGGTGAAAAACTGTTTTTT	CASSLDPRGRGEKLFF
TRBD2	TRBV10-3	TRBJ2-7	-	TGTGCCATCAGTGCAGAAGCGGGAGTGTTCGAGCAGTACTTC	CAISAEAGVFEQYF
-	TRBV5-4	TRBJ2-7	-	TGTGCCAGCAGCCTACAGGGTACCTACGAGCAGTACTTC	CASSLQGTYEQYF
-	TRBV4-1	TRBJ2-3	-	TGCGCCAGCAGCCAAAGACGACCAAACACAGATACGCAGTATTTT	CASSQRRPNTDTQYF
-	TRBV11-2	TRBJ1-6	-	TGTGCCAGCAGCTTAGCGGGGGATAGCTCCTATAATTCACCCCTCCACTTT	CASSLAGDSSYNSPLHF
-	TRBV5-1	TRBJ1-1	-	TGCGCCAGCAGCTATATGGGGGAGGGGAACACTGAAGCTTTCTTT	CASSYMGEGNTEAFF
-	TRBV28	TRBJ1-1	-	TGTGCCAGCAGTTTCAACAGGGCCAACACTGAAGCTTTCTTT	CASSFNRANTEAFF
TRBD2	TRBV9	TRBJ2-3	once	TGTGCCAGCAGCGTTATAAAGGGACTAGACACAGATACGCAGTATTTT	CASSVIKGLDTDTQYF
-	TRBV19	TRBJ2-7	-	TGTGCCAGTTCCGACATTTCCGGCTCCTACGAGCAGTACTTC	CASSDISGSYEQYF